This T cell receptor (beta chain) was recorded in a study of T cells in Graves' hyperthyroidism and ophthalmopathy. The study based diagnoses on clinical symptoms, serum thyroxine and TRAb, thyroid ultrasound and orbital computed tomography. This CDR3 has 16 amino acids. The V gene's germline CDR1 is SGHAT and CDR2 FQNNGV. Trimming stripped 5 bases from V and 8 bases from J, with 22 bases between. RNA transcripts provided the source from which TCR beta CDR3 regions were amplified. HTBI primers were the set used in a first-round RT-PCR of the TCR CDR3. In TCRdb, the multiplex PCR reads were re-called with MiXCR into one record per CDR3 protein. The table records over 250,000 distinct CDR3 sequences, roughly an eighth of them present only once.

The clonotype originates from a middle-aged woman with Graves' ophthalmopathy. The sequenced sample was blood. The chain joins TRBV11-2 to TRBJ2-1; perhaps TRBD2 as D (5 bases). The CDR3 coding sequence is TGTGCCAGCAGCCCCCGAGCCGGGAAGACGTTCTATGAGCAGTTCTTC. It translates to CASSPRAGKTFYEQFF.